A single sample is the source of the 24 T cell receptor beta chains below, sequenced in a study of blood T cells in healthy people across ages. It was with a sample-barcoded 5' primer and a J-beta primer mix that a second PCR of roughly 6 to 12 cycles was run. From the 5' RACE reads, TCRdb called clonotypes with MiXCR, one entry per CDR3 protein. The sample carries about 1.8 million distinct CDR3 sequences, approximately 50% recorded once. The sequenced sample consisted of blood. Receptors were obtained from a middle-aged woman in good health.

This clonotype has just a few counts. The chain has TRBV9 and TRBJ1-6, with D perhaps TRBD1 (5 bases). Germline CDR1 reads SGDLS; CDR2 reads YYNGEE. CDR3 length: 15 residues. The ends were cut back, 2 bases at V and 0 bases at J, with 6 bases in the middle. CDR3 nucleotide sequence: TGTGCCAGCAGCGTCGGGACCTCCTATAATTCACCCCTCCACTTT. Translation gives CASSVGTSYNSPLHF.

The rearrangement uses TRBV27 and TRBJ2-5; tentative D call: TRBD2 (6 bases). This CDR3 comprises 15 residues. CDR1 MNHEY and CDR2 SMNVEV come from the germline V gene (reference sequence). Trimming stripped 4 bases from V and 11 bases from J, with 23 bases between. The CDR3 loop is CASSYVAGLNREQYF. The DNA of the CDR3 is TGTGCCAGCAGTTATGTCGCAGGGCTGAATCGGGAGCAGTACTTC.

This sequence joins TRBV12-5 and TRBJ2-1, with 8 bases fitting TRBD2. The CDR3 has 13 residues. The ends lost 7 bases at V and 2 bases at J; junction bases unmatched: 1. Germline V gene sequence: CDR1 LGHNT, CDR2 FRNRAP. The CDR3 protein is CASAGGAYNEQFF. The CDR3 DNA follows: TGTGCTAGTGCCGGGGGGGCCTACAATGAGCAGTTCTTC.

This chain uses TRBV20-1 with TRBJ1-5; D is uncertain. CDR3 length equals 15 residues. Germline V CDR1 and CDR2: DFQATT, SNEGSKA (reference sequence). The V end was cut by 1 base, the J end by 7 bases, with 17 bases between. The CDR3 protein is CSARGALPARQPQHF. DNA for the CDR3: TGCAGTGCTAGAGGGGCCCTCCCTGCACGCCAGCCCCAGCATTTT.

CDR3 bases: TGTGCCAGCAGCCAAGGGAAACTCAGGGACCGTAACCAAGAGACCCAGTACTTC. It specifies CASSQGKLRDRNQETQYF. The chain uses TRBV3-1 and TRBJ2-5; either TRBD1 or TRBD2 may fit D (5 bases each). With 1 base removed from V and 0 bases from J, the gap between germline ends came to 18 bases. The CDR3 runs to 18 residues. Germline V gene data show CDR1 as LGHDT and CDR2 as YNNKEL (reference sequence).

This clonotype was seen only a few times. The chain links TRBV12-3 or TRBV12-4 to TRBJ2-4; perhaps TRBD1 as D (5 bases). V lost 4 bases to trimming and J lost 3 bases, with 13 bases between them. CDR3 length equals 15 residues. The CDR3 coding sequence is TGTGCCAGCAGTTCTAGGGGTCTAGACAAAAACATTCAGTACTTC. This sequence encodes CASSSRGLDKNIQYF.

The V gene is TRBV28, the J gene TRBJ2-5, with TRBD1 as a possible D gene (6 bases). V was clipped by 3 bases and J by 1 base, with 12 bases between them. CDR3 length: 15 amino acids. Germline CDR1 MDHEN, CDR2 SYDVKM. CDR3 region: CASSFPARGQETQYF. Written as DNA, the CDR3 is TGTGCCAGCAGTTTTCCGGCCAGGGGCCAAGAGACCCAGTACTTC.

This clonotype was observed a handful of times. The rearrangement joins TRBV5-5 to TRBJ2-1; 15 bases match TRBD2. The CDR3 spans 16 residues. V shed 4 bases, J shed 9 bases, and the junction held 8 bases outside the gene matches. Germline V CDR1 and CDR2: SGHKS, YYEKEE (reference sequence). Written as DNA, the CDR3 is TGTGCCAGCAGCAGGACTAGCGGGGGGGCTGCGGGTGAGCAGTTCTTC. This encodes CASSRTSGGAAGEQFF.

In regard to this clonotype: A junction end diverges from the germline sequence, so it may reflect a read error. The chain has TRBV11-1 and TRBJ2-6; D may be TRBD1 (5 bases). The CDR3 length is 15 residues. CDR1 is SGHAT, CDR2 FQDESV, per germline (reference sequence). The CDR3 is CASSAGSSGANVLAF. CDR3 in DNA: TGTGCCAGCAGTGCAGGGTCTTCTGGGGCCAACGTCCTGGCTTTC.

This clonotype occurred a few times. The chain is built from TRBV7-2 and TRBJ1-5; D is uncertain. The V and J ends lost 4 bases and 3 bases respectively, with 13 bases between them. This CDR3 comprises 15 residues. CDR1 SGHTA and CDR2 FQGNSA come from the germline V gene. The CDR3 DNA sequence: TGTGCCAGCAGCTCGGAATCGCTCGACAATCAGCCCCAGCATTTT. This sequence encodes CASSSESLDNQPQHF.

This chain connects TRBV10-2 to TRBJ2-3; TRBD1 matches 8 bases. Trimming removed 7 bases from V and 1 base from J; junction bases left unmatched: 4. The CDR3 extends over 14 amino acids. Germline lookup yields CDR1 WSHSY and CDR2 SAAADI. The CDR3: CASTRQGRTDTQYF. In DNA form, the CDR3 reads TGCGCCAGCACGCGACAGGGGCGCACAGATACGCAGTATTTT.

Relative to its sample, this clonotype is medium-sized. The chain is built from TRBV7-2 and TRBJ2-7; maybe TRBD1 (5 bases). Per germline, CDR1 SGHTA and CDR2 FQGNSA. V was pared by 4 bases and J by 7 bases, with 17 bases between. The length of the CDR3 is 14 residues. CDR3 loop: CASSYLLRVGEQYF. CDR3 bases: TGTGCCAGCAGCTACCTACTCAGGGTGGGGGAGCAGTACTTC.

The gene calls are TRBV9 and TRBJ1-5; 7 bases line up with TRBD1. Germline assignment: CDR1 SGDLS and CDR2 YYNGEE. Trimming removed 5 bases from V and 0 bases from J; junction bases left unmatched: 5. CDR3 length equals 15 residues. DNA of the CDR3: TGTGCCAGCAGTGGGGACAGCTATAGCAATCAGCCCCAGCATTTT. Translated: CASSGDSYSNQPQHF.

The J gene is TRBJ2-5, the V gene TRBV29-1; TRBD1 agrees at 7 bases. The J call may be wrong; the DNA end is better matched by TRBJ2-7. This CDR3 has 12 amino acids. The germline V gene has CDR1 SQVTM and CDR2 ANQGSEA. The CDR3, as DNA: TGCAGCGTTGAGGTACAGGGGATCGAGCAGTACTTC. This translates into CSVEVQGIEQYF.

The chain joins TRBV5-5 to TRBJ2-3; D ambiguous. The V gene's germline CDR1 is SGHKS and CDR2 YYEKEE (reference sequence). V shed 1 base and J shed 3 bases, with 12 bases lying between them. The CDR3 is 15 residues long. CDR3 bases: TGTGCCAGCAGCTTGTCCAGCTACTTAACAGATACGCAGTATTTT. This codes for CASSLSSYLTDTQYF.

This clonotype was counted between two and nine times. The chain carries TRBV29-1 and TRBJ1-2, with 8 bases that match TRBD1. The CDR3 sequence is 15 residues long. The germline CDR1 and CDR2 sequences are SQVTM and ANQGSEA. Unmatched junction bases numbered 15, after V lost 7 bases and J lost 5 bases. CDR3 nucleotide sequence: TGCAGCGATGGACAGGGTCTCCTCCTTTTATATGGCTACACCTTC. It specifies CSDGQGLLLLYGYTF.

The sample holds a few counts of this clonotype. V is TRBV12-3 or TRBV12-4 and J is TRBJ2-1; tentative D call: TRBD1 (6 bases). The CDR3 is made up of 17 amino acids. Trimming took 10 bases from V and 0 from J, leaving 22 bases between them. The CDR3 reads CATKKRTEASSYNEQFF. CDR3 nucleotides: TGTGCCACAAAAAAACGGACAGAGGCGAGCTCCTACAATGAGCAGTTCTTC.

The chain recombines TRBV6-5 with TRBJ2-3; D remains unclear. Trimming removed 4 bases from V and 7 bases from J, with 18 bases in between. Looked up from germline, CDR1 is MNHEY and CDR2 is SVGAGI. The CDR3 runs to 15 residues. The DNA for the CDR3 is TGTGCCAGCAGTTCCATAACCGGGCGAGAGTATACGCAGTATTTT. The encoded protein is CASSSITGREYTQYF.

This clonotype was detected only a few times. J is TRBJ2-7 and V is TRBV24-1, with D possibly matching TRBD2 (6 bases). The CDR3 is 14 amino acids. V was clipped by 3 bases and J by 7 bases, with 15 bases between them. The germline V gene has CDR1 KGHDR and CDR2 SFDVKD. CDR3 loop: CATSDPRDFGEQYF. As DNA, the CDR3 is TGTGCCACCAGTGATCCTCGGGACTTCGGGGAGCAGTACTTC.

V usage is TRBV29-1 and J usage is TRBJ2-7, with a possible D match to TRBD1 (6 bases). The V gene's germline CDR1 is SQVTM and CDR2 ANQGSEA. Trimming removed 0 bases from V and 4 bases from J, with 13 bases in between. CDR3 length: 14 residues. CDR3 protein: CSVEDSSQGYEQYF. The CDR3 nucleotides are TGCAGCGTTGAAGATTCCAGTCAGGGGTACGAGCAGTACTTC.

The gene calls are TRBV24-1 and TRBJ2-1, with D uncertain. V shed 4 bases and J shed 12 bases, with 0 bases lying between them. CDR1 is KGHDR and CDR2 is SFDVKD in the germline V gene. The CDR3 totals 8 residues. CDR3 DNA sequence: TGTGCCACCAGTGAGCAGTTCTTC. This encodes CATSEQFF.

This clonotype has a handful of counts. The rearrangement joins TRBV5-1 to TRBJ2-1, with D maybe TRBD2 (5 bases). The CDR3 spans 15 residues. The V end lost 0 bases, the J end lost 4 bases, and 11 bases lay between the germline ends. Per the germline V gene, CDR1 is SGHRS and CDR2 is YFSETQ. CDR3 in DNA: TGCGCCAGCAGCTTGGGGCTAGGGAGATACAATGAGCAGTTCTTC. It is translated as CASSLGLGRYNEQFF.

The chain combines TRBV7-9 with TRBJ1-6, with D possibly being TRBD1 (6 bases). The germline CDR1 and CDR2 sequences are SEHNR and FQNEAQ (reference sequence). The V and J ends lost 4 bases and 6 bases respectively, with 7 bases between them. The CDR3 length is 13 residues. CDR3 loop: CASSSDSNSPLHF. CDR3 nucleotides: TGTGCCAGCAGCTCGGACAGTAATTCACCCCTCCACTTT.

A few counts support this clonotype. This chain connects TRBV10-3 to TRBJ2-5; 9 bases line up with TRBD2. CDR1 and CDR2 (germline): ENHRY, SYGVKD. This CDR3 is 15 amino acids long. J lost 3 bases, V lost 6 bases, and 8 bases had no gene match. CDR3 DNA sequence: TGTGCCATCAGCGCGGGGGGGCAGGCTAAAGAGACCCAGTACTTC. Its protein is CAISAGGQAKETQYF.